This T cell receptor (beta chain) was observed in a study of control samples from healthy donors and cancer patients. Assay used: immunoSEQ multiplex PCR; TCRdb lists only in-frame clones, some missing. The repertoire consists of over 100,000 clones, with 90% occurring once and the leading ten covering approximately 4%. Sample: blood. The receptor comes from a human donor in good health. The donor label of this sample is uncertain.

CDR3 amino acids: CSASGGYEQYF. Written as DNA, the CDR3 is TGCAGTGCTTCTGGCGGCTACGAGCAGTACTTC. The chain is built from TRBV20-1 and TRBJ2-7; D is undetermined. The CDR3 extends over 11 amino acids. Germline CDR1 reads DFQATT; CDR2 reads SNEGSKA (reference sequence). The ends were cut back, 5 bases at V and 3 bases at J, with 8 bases in the middle.